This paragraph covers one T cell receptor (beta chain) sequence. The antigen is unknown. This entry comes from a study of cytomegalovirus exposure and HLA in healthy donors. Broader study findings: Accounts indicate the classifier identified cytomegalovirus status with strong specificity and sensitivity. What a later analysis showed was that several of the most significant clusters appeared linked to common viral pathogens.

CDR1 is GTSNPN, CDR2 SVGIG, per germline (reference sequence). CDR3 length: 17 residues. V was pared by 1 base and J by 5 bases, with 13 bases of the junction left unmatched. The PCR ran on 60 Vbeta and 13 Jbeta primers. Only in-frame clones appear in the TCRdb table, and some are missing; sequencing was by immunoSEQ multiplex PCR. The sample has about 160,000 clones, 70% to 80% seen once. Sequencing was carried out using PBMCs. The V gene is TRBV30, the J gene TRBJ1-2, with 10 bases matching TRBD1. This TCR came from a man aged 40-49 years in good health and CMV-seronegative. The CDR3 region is CAWSEGDRGGIGYGYTF. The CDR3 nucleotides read TGTGCCTGGAGTGAGGGGGACAGGGGAGGGATTGGGTATGGCTACACCTTC.